The clone carrying this T cell receptor (beta chain) was seen more than once but under ten times. Germline V gene data show CDR1 as MDHEN and CDR2 as SYDVKM. V was shortened by 6 bases and J by 0 bases, with 12 bases between the two germline ends. CDR3 length: 16 residues. Profiled with immunoSEQ multiplex PCR; TCRdb holds only in-frame clones, not every one. The table records about 41,000 clones, approximately 87% of them present only once. The data stem from a study of OX40 agonist ivuxolimab in advanced cancers. Drawing of blood for sampling happened at baseline, at cycle 4 day 1, and at cycle 7 day 1.

This TCR came from an adult with an advanced solid tumor such as melanoma, head and neck, liver or kidney cancer. The sequencing used CD4+ or CD8+ T cells sorted from blood, collected in a trial of the OX40 agonist ivuxolimab. This chain links TRBV28 with TRBJ2-6; tentatively, D is TRBD1 (5 bases). The CDR3 protein is CASRLGLASGANVLTF. The DNA of the CDR3 is TGTGCCAGCAGACTGGGGCTCGCCTCTGGGGCCAACGTCCTGACTTTC. The variable domain in full, completed from reference TRBV28 and TRBJ2-6, reads DVKVTQSSRYLVKRTGEKVFLECVQDMDHENMFWYRQDPGLGLRLIYFSYDVKMKEKGDIPEGYSVSREKKERFSLILESASTNQTSMYLCASRLGLASGANVLTFGAGSRLTVL.